Each of the 7 T cell receptor beta chains below was sequenced from the same sample in a study of shared clonotypes between healthy human individuals. The protocol was immunoSEQ multiplex PCR, while the TCRdb copy is restricted to in-frame clones and leaves out a portion. The data show some 2,400,000 clones, with approximately 94% seen just once and 0.1% to 0.15% held by the top ten. Material for sequencing was naive CD4+ T cells sorted from blood. Subset defined: CD45RA+ positively selected. The receptor set was obtained from a young man in good health.

The V gene is TRBV4-2, the J gene TRBJ1-2; the match to TRBD1 covers 10 bases. J was trimmed by 2 bases and V by 0 bases; bases with no gene match: 3. Germline V gene lookup returns CDR1 LGHNA and CDR2 YNFKEQ. This CDR3 comprises 16 residues. Here the CDR3 reads CASSQDTTGGNYGYTF. As DNA, the CDR3 is TGTGCCAGCAGCCAAGATACGACAGGGGGCAACTATGGCTACACCTTC.

The table lists this clone with a few counts. The chain recombines TRBV18 with TRBJ1-2, with D hard to call. V was trimmed by 2 bases and J by 2 bases, leaving 9 bases between them. This CDR3 is 14 amino acids long. CDR1 is KGHSH, CDR2 LQKENI, per germline. The CDR3, as DNA: TGTGCCAGCTCACCAGGGCGGCACAACTATGGCTACACCTTC. It codes for CASSPGRHNYGYTF.

The chain recombines TRBV6-5 with TRBJ2-5; 7 nucleotides agree with TRBD1. CDR1 is MNHEY, CDR2 SVGAGI, per germline. This CDR3 is built from 12 residues. The V segment lost 7 bases and the J segment 5 bases; nucleotides outside the gene matches: 4. CDR3 loop: CASMSRGETQYF. In DNA, the CDR3 is TGTGCCAGCATGAGCAGGGGGGAGACCCAGTACTTC.

The chain couples TRBV4-3 to TRBJ1-4; D is ambiguous. CDR1 is LGHNA, CDR2 YSLEER, per germline. The CDR3 extends over 13 amino acids. V was shortened by 4 bases and J by 5 bases, with 8 bases between the two germline ends. The CDR3 DNA reads TGCGCCAGCAGCCCCGGCCAGAATGAAAAACTGTTTTTT. It codes for CASSPGQNEKLFF.

This clone was seen just once. The CDR3, as DNA: TGCGCCAGCAGCTTGGAAGGGACGGTGAACACTGAAGCTTTCTTT. As protein: CASSLEGTVNTEAFF. The genes are TRBV5-1 and TRBJ1-1; perhaps TRBD1 as D (5 bases). This CDR3 comprises 15 residues. The V gene's germline CDR1 is SGHRS and CDR2 YFSETQ. V was cut by 0 bases and J by 0 bases, with 9 bases left in between.

This clone came up once. The rearrangement uses TRBV21-1 and TRBJ2-5; the D segment call TRBD1 is taken from the table without a DNA check. TRBV21-1 is described as a pseudogene. The CDR3 is made up of 14 amino acids. The CDR3 is CASSRWTGRETQYF. CDR3 DNA sequence: TGTGCCAGCAGCAGGTGGACAGGGCGGGAGACCCAGTACTTC.

The gene calls are TRBV7-2 and TRBJ2-3, with 8 bases identical to TRBD2. V was clipped by 2 bases and J by 2 bases; unmatched bases: 3. In germline, CDR1 is SGHTA, CDR2 FQGNSA. There are 15 residues in the CDR3. CDR3 bases: TGTGCCAGCAGCTTATCGCGGGGGGCCACAGATACGCAGTATTTT. Its protein is CASSLSRGATDTQYF.